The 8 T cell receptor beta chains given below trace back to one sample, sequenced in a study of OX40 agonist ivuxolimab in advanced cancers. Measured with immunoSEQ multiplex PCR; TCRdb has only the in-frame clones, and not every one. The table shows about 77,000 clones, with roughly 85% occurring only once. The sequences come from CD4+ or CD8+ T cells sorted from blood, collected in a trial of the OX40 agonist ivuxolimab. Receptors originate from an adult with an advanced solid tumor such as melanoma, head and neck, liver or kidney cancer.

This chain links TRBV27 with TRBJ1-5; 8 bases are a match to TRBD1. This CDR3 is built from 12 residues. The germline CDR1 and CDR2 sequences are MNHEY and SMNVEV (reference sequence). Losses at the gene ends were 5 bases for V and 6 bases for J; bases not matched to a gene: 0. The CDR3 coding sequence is TGTGCCAGCAGTACAGGGGGTCAGCCCCAGCATTTT. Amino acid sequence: CASSTGGQPQHF.

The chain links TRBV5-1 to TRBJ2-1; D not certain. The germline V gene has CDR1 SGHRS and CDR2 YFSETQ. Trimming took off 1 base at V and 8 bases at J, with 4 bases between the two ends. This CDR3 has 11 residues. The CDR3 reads CASSLRHEQFF. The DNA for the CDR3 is TGCGCCAGCAGCTTGAGACATGAGCAGTTCTTC.

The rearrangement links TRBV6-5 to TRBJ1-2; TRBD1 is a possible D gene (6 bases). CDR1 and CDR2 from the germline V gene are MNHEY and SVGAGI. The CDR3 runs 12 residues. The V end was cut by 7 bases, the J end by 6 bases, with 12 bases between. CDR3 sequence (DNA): TGTGCCAGCACCGCACAGGGTAATGGCTACACCTTC. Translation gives CASTAQGNGYTF.

The CDR3 nucleotides read TGTGCCAGCAGCTTGACAGGGGGCATGAACACTGAAGCTTTCTTT. Encoded protein: CASSLTGGMNTEAFF. The chain joins TRBV5-5 to TRBJ1-1, with TRBD1 matching over 9 bases. This CDR3 spans 15 amino acids. Germline CDR1 reads SGHKS; CDR2 reads YYEKEE (reference sequence). Trimming cost V 1 base and J 0 bases; bases outside gene matches: 1.

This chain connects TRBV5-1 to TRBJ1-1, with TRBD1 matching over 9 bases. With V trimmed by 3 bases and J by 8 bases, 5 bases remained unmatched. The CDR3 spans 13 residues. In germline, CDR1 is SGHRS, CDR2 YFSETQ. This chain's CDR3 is CASSYGQGIEAFF. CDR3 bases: TGCGCCAGCAGCTACGGACAGGGGATAGAAGCTTTCTTT. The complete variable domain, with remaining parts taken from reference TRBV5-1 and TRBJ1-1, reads KAGVTQTPRYLIKTRGQQVTLSCSPISGHRSVSWYQQTPGQGLQFLFEYFSETQRNKGNFPGRFSGRQFSNSRSEMNVSTLELGDSALYLCASSYGQGIEAFFGQGTRLTVV.

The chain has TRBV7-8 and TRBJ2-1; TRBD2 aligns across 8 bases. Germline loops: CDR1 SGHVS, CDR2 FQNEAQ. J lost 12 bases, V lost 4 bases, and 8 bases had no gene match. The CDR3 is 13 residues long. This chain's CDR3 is CASSSSPGGGQFF. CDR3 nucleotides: TGTGCCAGCAGCTCCTCCCCCGGGGGGGGGCAGTTCTTC.

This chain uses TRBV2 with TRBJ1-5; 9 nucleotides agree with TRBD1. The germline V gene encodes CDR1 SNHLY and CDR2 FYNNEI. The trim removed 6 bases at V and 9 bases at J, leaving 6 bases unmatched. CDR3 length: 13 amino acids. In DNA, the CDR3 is TGTGCCAGCAGCGGGACAGGGCCTTCGCCCCAGCATTTT. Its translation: CASSGTGPSPQHF.

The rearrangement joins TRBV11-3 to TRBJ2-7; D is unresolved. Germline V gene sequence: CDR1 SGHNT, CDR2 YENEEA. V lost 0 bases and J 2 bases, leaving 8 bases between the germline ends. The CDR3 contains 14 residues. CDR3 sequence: CASSLDQIPYEQYF. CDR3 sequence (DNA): TGTGCCAGCAGCTTAGATCAAATCCCCTACGAGCAGTACTTC.